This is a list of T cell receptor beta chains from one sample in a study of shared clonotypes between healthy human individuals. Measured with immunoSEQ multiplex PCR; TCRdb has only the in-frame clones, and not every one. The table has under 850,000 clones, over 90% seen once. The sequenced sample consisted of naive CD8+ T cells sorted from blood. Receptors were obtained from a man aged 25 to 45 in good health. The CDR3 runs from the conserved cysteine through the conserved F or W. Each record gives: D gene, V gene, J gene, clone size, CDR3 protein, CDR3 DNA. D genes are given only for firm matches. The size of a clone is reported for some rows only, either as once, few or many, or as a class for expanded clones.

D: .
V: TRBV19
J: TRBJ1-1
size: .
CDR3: CASSILDSTEAFF
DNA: TGTGCCAGTAGTATTTTGGATAGCACTGAAGCTTTCTTT

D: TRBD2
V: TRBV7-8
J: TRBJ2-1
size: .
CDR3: CASSLGSGANNEQFF
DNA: TGTGCCAGCAGCTTAGGTAGCGGGGCGAACAATGAGCAGTTCTTC

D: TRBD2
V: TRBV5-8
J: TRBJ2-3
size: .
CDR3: CASSSGLAGGDTQYF
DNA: TGTGCCAGCAGCTCTGGACTAGCGGGAGGAGATACGCAGTATTTT

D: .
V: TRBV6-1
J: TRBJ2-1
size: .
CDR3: CASWSPYSSYNEQFF
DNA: TGTGCCAGCTGGTCGCCCTATAGCTCCTACAATGAGCAGTTCTTC

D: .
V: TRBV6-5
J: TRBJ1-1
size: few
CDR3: CASSSGKRGF
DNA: TGTGCCAGCAGTTCGGGTAAAAGGGGTTTT

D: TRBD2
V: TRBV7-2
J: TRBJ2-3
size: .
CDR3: CASSLISAGGPADTQYF
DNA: TGTGCCAGCAGCTTAATATCGGCGGGAGGGCCCGCAGATACGCAGTATTTT

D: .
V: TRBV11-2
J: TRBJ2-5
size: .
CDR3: CASSPRWGFETQYF
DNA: TGTGCCAGCAGCCCGAGGTGGGGGTTCGAGACCCAGTACTTC

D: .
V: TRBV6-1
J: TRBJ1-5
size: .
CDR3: CASSERAGRNQPQHF
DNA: TGTGCCAGCAGTGAAAGGGCAGGGCGCAATCAGCCCCAGCATTTT

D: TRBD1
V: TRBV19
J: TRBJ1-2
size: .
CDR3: CASNQGANYGYTF
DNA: TGTGCCAGCAACCAGGGGGCTAACTATGGCTACACCTTC

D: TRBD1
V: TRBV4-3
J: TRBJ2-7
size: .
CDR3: CASSQDFQGEFPYEQYF
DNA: TGCGCCAGCAGCCAAGATTTTCAGGGGGAATTCCCCTACGAGCAGTACTTC

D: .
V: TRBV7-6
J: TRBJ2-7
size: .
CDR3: CASSLEGRYEQYF
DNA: TGTGCCAGCAGCTTAGAAGGGCGGTACGAGCAGTACTTC

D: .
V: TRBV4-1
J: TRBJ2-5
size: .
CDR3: CASSQGELSYETQYF
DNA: TGCGCCAGCAGCCAAGGGGAGCTTTCGTACGAGACCCAGTACTTC

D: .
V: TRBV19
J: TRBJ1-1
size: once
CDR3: CASSTWSTEAFF
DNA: TGTGCCAGTAGTACATGGTCGACTGAAGCTTTCTTT

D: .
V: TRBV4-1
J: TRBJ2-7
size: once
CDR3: CASSQGPGVDEQYF
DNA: TGCGCCAGCAGCCAAGGGCCAGGAGTTGACGAGCAGTACTTC

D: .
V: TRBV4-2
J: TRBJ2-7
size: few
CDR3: CASSQEPGTGSYEQYF
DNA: TGTGCCAGCAGCCAAGAACCCGGGACTGGTAGTTACGAGCAGTACTTC

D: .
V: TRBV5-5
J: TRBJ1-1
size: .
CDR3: CASSLGSLNTEAFF
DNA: TGTGCCAGCAGCTTGGGCTCATTGAACACTGAAGCTTTCTTT

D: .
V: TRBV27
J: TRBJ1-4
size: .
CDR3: CASSLWPGTNEKLFF
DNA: TGTGCCAGCAGTTTATGGCCAGGGACTAATGAAAAACTGTTTTTT

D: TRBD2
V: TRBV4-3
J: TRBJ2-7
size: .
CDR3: CASSQWREGTYEQYF
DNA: TGCGCCAGCAGCCAATGGCGGGAGGGAACCTACGAGCAGTACTTC

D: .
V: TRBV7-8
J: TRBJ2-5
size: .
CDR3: CASSLGRWGETQYF
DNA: TGTGCCAGCAGCTTAGGTAGATGGGGGGAGACCCAGTACTTC

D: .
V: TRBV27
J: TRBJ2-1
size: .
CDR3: CASSSRQPSSYNEQFF
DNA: TGTGCCAGCAGTTCGAGACAGCCCAGCTCCTACAATGAGCAGTTCTTC

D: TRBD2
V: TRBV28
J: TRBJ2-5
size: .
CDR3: CASSSGLAGDRIRETQYF
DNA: TGTGCCAGCAGTTCGGGACTAGCGGGAGACCGGATCCGCGAGACCCAGTACTTC

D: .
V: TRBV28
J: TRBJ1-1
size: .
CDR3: CASRQPGHVTNTEAFF
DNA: TGTGCCAGCAGACAGCCGGGACACGTAACGAACACTGAAGCTTTCTTT

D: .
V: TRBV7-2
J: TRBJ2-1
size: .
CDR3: CASRSGTSLYNEQFF
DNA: TGTGCCAGCAGGTCCGGGACTTCACTATACAATGAGCAGTTCTTC

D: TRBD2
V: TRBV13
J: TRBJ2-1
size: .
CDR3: CASSSQFLTSGYNEQFF
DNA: TGTGCCAGCAGCTCCCAATTCTTGACTAGCGGCTACAATGAGCAGTTCTTC

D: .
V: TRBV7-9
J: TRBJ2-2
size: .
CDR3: CASGVGELFF
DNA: TGTGCCAGCGGGGTCGGGGAGCTGTTTTTT

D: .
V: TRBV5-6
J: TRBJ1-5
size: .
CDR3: CASSPVGSNQPQHF
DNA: TGTGCCAGCAGCCCCGTAGGGAGCAATCAGCCCCAGCATTTT

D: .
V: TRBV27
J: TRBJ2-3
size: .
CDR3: CASSFGHTDTQYF
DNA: TGTGCCAGCAGTTTTGGCCACACAGATACGCAGTATTTT

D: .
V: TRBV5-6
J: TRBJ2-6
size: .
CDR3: CASSFRGTGANVLTF
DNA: TGTGCCAGCAGCTTCAGGGGAACTGGGGCCAACGTCCTGACTTTC

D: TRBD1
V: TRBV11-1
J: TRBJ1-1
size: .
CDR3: CASSAGTGEAFF
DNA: TGTGCCAGCAGCGCAGGGACAGGCGAAGCTTTCTTT

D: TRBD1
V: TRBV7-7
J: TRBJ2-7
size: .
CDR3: CASSQGTGSSYEQYF
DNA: TGTGCTAGCAGCCAAGGGACAGGGAGCTCCTACGAGCAGTACTTC

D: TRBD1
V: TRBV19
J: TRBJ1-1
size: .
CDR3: CASSRRGTGHNSEAFF
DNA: TGTGCCAGTAGTAGGCGGGGGACAGGTCATAACTCGGAAGCTTTCTTT

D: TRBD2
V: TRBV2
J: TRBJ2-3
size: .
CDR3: CASSDGLAAADTQYF
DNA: TGTGCCAGCAGTGACGGACTAGCGGCCGCGGATACGCAGTATTTT

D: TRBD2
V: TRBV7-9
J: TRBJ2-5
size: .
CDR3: CASSPSSGGETQYF
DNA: TGTGCCAGCAGCCCCAGTTCCGGGGGGGAGACCCAGTACTTC

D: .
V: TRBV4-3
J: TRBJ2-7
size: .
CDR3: CASSQDSSEFYEQYF
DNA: TGCGCCAGCAGCCAAGATTCAAGCGAATTCTACGAGCAGTACTTC

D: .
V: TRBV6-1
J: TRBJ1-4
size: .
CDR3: CASSGGGGNEKLFF
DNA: TGTGCCAGCAGTGGCGGAGGCGGTAATGAAAAACTGTTTTTT

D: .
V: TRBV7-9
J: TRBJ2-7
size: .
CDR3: CASTFGARAYEQYF
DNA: TGTGCCAGCACCTTCGGGGCACGGGCCTACGAGCAGTACTTC

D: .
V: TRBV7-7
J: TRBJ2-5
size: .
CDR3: CASSLGPEGETQYF
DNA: TGTGCTAGCAGCTTAGGCCCAGAAGGAGAGACCCAGTACTTC

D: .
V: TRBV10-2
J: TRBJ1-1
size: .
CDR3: CASSEGTEAFF
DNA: TGCGCCAGCAGTGAGGGGACTGAAGCTTTCTTT